The source of this T cell receptor (beta chain) is a study of control samples from healthy donors and cancer patients (dated by TCRdb to about 2020). Receptor amplification or capture employed the immunoSEQ multiplex PCR assay. TCRdb obtained this table from immuneACCESS and retained in-frame rearrangements with V and J assigned. These tables miss some clones; where compared with another copy, unresolved V genes account for less than half of the shortfall, and the remainder is unexplained. In this sample the table shows about 150,000 clones, roughly 94% of which occur a single time. The leading ten clones occupy 8.5% of the sample. About this clone: There is no known antigen for this receptor. No much larger clone is present one base from it, and per-base qualities are unavailable.

V loses 2 bases at its end and J loses 4 bases; junction bases beyond the gene matches: 6. CDR1 and CDR2 are drawn from the germline V gene (reference sequence): SGHNT, YYREEE. Measured from the cysteine to the phenylalanine, the CDR3 is 16 residues long. This entry keeps only the CDR3 DNA: 48 bases, framed from base 1. What was sequenced was blood. This chain joins TRBV5-4 to TRBJ2-2; TRBD2 aligns with 9 central bases. The sequence came from a woman in her thirties or forties in good health. The DNA sequence follows: TGTGCCAGCAGCTTCCCGCGGGAGGGCCCCACCGGGGAGCTGTTTTTT. Its protein is CASSFPREGPTGELFF. Where the CDR3 stops, the reference TRBV5-4 and TRBJ2-2 genes take over; the full variable domain is ETGVTQSPTHLIKTRGQQVTLRCSSQSGHNTVSWYQQALGQGPQFIFQYYREEENGRGNFPPRFSGLQFPNYSSELNVNALELDDSALYLCASSFPREGPTGELFFGEGSRLTVL.